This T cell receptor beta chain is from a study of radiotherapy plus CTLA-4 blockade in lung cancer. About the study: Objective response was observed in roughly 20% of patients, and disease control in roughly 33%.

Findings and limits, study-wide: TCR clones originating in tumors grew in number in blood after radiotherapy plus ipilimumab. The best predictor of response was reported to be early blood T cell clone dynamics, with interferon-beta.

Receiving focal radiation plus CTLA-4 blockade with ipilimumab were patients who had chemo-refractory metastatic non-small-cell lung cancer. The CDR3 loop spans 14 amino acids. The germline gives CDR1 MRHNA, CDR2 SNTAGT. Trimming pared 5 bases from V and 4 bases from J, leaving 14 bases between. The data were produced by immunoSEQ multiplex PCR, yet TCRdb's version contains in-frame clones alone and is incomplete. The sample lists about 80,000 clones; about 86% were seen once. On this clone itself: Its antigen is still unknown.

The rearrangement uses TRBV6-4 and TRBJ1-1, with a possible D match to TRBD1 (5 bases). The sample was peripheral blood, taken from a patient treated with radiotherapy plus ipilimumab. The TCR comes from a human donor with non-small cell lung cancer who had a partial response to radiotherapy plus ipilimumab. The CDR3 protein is CASSRGSGSTEAFF. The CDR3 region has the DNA TGTGCCAGCAGTAGGGGAAGTGGTTCCACTGAAGCTTTCTTT.